A single sample is the source of the 30 T cell receptor beta chains below, sequenced in a study of cytomegalovirus exposure and HLA in healthy donors (dated by TCRdb to about 2017). The method was the immunoSEQ multiplex PCR assay. TCRdb re-hosts the immuneACCESS table, in-frame sequences only. Its copies lack some clones; in the studies checked, an unresolved V gene accounts for under half of them, and the cause for the rest is not known. Within this sample are more than 130,000 clones, with 80% to 90% of them counted one time only. 6.5% to 8.5% of the sample is held by the ten biggest clonotypes. Sequencing was carried out using PBMCs. All receptors come from a young woman in good health and CMV-seropositive.

V gene TRBV7-3 combines with J gene TRBJ2-2; 7 nucleotides align to TRBD1. CDR1 and CDR2 from the germline V gene are SGHTA and FQGTGA. Trimming at V came to 1 base and at J to 1 base, leaving 3 bases not matched to a gene. The CDR3 length is 16 residues. CDR3 loop: CASSLSGTENTGELFF. The CDR3 nucleotides read TGTGCCAGCAGCTTAAGTGGGACAGAGAACACCGGGGAGCTGTTTTTT.

The chain links TRBV15 to TRBJ2-4, with 8 bases identical to TRBD1. This CDR3 spans 15 amino acids. V lost 1 base, J lost 12 bases, and 11 bases stayed unmatched. Germline V gene sequence: CDR1 LNHNV, CDR2 YYDKDF (reference sequence). The CDR3 sequence: CATSRVSPGGLGQYF. The CDR3 DNA follows: TGTGCCACCAGCAGAGTGTCTCCAGGGGGCTTGGGTCAGTACTTC. The whole variable domain, remainder taken from reference TRBV15 and TRBJ2-4, is DAMVIQNPRYQVTQFGKPVTLSCSQTLNHNVMYWYQQKSSQAPKLLFHYYDKDFNNEADTPDNFQSRRPNTSFCFLDIRSPGLGDTAMYLCATSRVSPGGLGQYFGAGTRLSVL.

This clone occurred once. The chain carries TRBV6-5 and TRBJ2-5; maybe TRBD2 (6 bases). Germline CDR1 reads MNHEY; CDR2 reads SVGAGI. The CDR3 runs 14 residues. Trimming removed 5 bases from V and 5 bases from J, with 15 bases in between. CDR3 bases: TGTGCCAGCAGTGAGACTAGTCTGGGCGAGACCCAGTACTTC. Its protein is CASSETSLGETQYF.

The chain is built from TRBV15 and TRBJ2-5; D call uncertain. Germline V lookup: CDR1 LNHNV, CDR2 YYDKDF (reference sequence). V dropped 2 bases and J dropped 2 bases, with 3 bases sitting between them. The CDR3 contains 12 residues. CDR3 in amino acids: CATSRQQETQYF. As DNA, the CDR3 is TGTGCCACCAGCAGACAACAAGAGACCCAGTACTTC.

The CDR3 reads CASSLEASGGHAGTQYF. The CDR3 DNA sequence: TGTGCCAGCAGCTTGGAGGCTAGCGGGGGACACGCGGGGACCCAGTACTTC. V usage is TRBV5-4 and J usage is TRBJ2-5; 10 bases match TRBD2. The germline CDR1 and CDR2 sequences are SGHNT and YYREEE (reference sequence). CDR3 length: 17 residues. V lost 0 bases and J lost 7; bases outside the gene matches: 12.

This clone was observed a few times. The chain carries TRBV19 and TRBJ2-7; TRBD2 is a possible D gene (5 bases). CDR1 and CDR2 (germline): LNHDA, SQIVND (reference sequence). The V end lost 3 bases, the J end lost 7 bases, and 22 bases lay between the germline ends. CDR3 size: 16 residues. CDR3 DNA sequence: TGTGCCAGTAGTATTTCTCAGCCGACGAGGGTCGGGGAGCAGTACTTC. Its translation is CASSISQPTRVGEQYF.

The chain is built from TRBV5-1 and TRBJ1-1; perhaps TRBD1 as D (5 bases). The CDR3 runs 14 residues. Trimming removed 0 bases from V and 2 bases from J, with 8 bases in between. CDR1 and CDR2 from the germline V gene are SGHRS and YFSETQ. The CDR3 DNA reads TGCGCCAGCAGCTTGGACAGGATAAACACTGAAGCTTTCTTT. This encodes CASSLDRINTEAFF. The entire variable domain, with the rest obtained from reference TRBV5-1 and TRBJ1-1, is as follows: KAGVTQTPRYLIKTRGQQVTLSCSPISGHRSVSWYQQTPGQGLQFLFEYFSETQRNKGNFPGRFSGRQFSNSRSEMNVSTLELGDSALYLCASSLDRINTEAFFGQGTRLTVV.

Only one count was recorded for this clone. The chain joins TRBV28 to TRBJ2-2, with 8 bases identical to TRBD1. The CDR3 spans 15 residues. Germline trimming cut 2 bases from V and 4 bases from J; bases unmatched to any gene: 3. CDR1 is MDHEN and CDR2 is SYDVKM in the germline V gene. CDR3 protein: CASSLQGARTGELFF. The CDR3 DNA is TGTGCCAGCAGTTTACAGGGGGCGCGCACCGGGGAGCTGTTTTTT. The full variable domain, with the rest looked up from reference TRBV28 and TRBJ2-2, is DVKVTQSSRYLVKRTGEKVFLECVQDMDHENMFWYRQDPGLGLRLIYFSYDVKMKEKGDIPEGYSVSREKKERFSLILESASTNQTSMYLCASSLQGARTGELFFGEGSRLTVL.

V gene TRBV29-1 combines with J gene TRBJ2-3; D remains ambiguous. The CDR3 spans 13 residues. Trimming removed 4 bases from V and 0 bases from J, with 8 bases in between. Germline V lookup: CDR1 SQVTM, CDR2 ANQGSEA. CDR3 in amino acids: CSVVPGSTDTQYF. CDR3 nucleotides: TGCAGCGTTGTTCCCGGGAGCACAGATACGCAGTATTTT.

Concerning this clone: It is likely a read error: a sequence one base away is far more abundant. Distinct nucleotide sequences in the sample also encode this CDR3. V and J are TRBV28 and TRBJ2-3; no definite D call. Per germline, CDR1 MDHEN and CDR2 SYDVKM. This CDR3 is built from 12 residues. V lost 4 bases to trimming and J lost 2 bases, with 4 bases between them. DNA of the CDR3: TGTGCCAGCAGTTCCCTCACAGATACGCAGTATTTT. The encoded protein is CASSSLTDTQYF.

J is TRBJ2-2 and V is TRBV7-3, with a possible D match to TRBD1 (5 bases). The germline V gene encodes CDR1 SGHTA and CDR2 FQGTGA. The CDR3 is made up of 14 amino acids. V lost 0 bases and J 7 bases, leaving 9 bases between the germline ends. DNA for the CDR3: TGTGCCAGCAGCTTAACGATTAGGGGCGGGGAGCTGTTTTTT. Translating it yields CASSLTIRGGELFF. Full variable domain (rest looked up from reference TRBV7-3 and TRBJ2-2): GAGVSQTPSNKVTEKGKYVELRCDPISGHTALYWYRQSLGQGPEFLIYFQGTGAADDSGLPNDRFFAVRPEGSVSTLKIQRTERGDSAVYLCASSLTIRGGELFFGEGSRLTVL.

The table lists this clone with a count of one. V usage is TRBV9 and J usage is TRBJ2-7; the match to TRBD2 covers 10 bases. This CDR3 spans 14 amino acids. Trimming at V came to 1 base and at J to 5 bases, leaving 3 bases not matched to a gene. Germline-derived CDR1 and CDR2 are SGDLS and YYNGEE. This CDR3 is CASSVQSGRDEQYF. In nucleotides, the CDR3 is TGTGCCAGCAGCGTACAAAGCGGGAGGGACGAGCAGTACTTC.

The chain carries TRBV15 and TRBJ1-1; 8 bases align to TRBD1. J gave up 0 bases and V 1 base, and 7 bases lay outside the gene matches. Germline CDR1 reads LNHNV; CDR2 reads YYDKDF (reference sequence). This CDR3 contains 17 residues. The CDR3 protein is CATSRGGQGPMNTEAFF. The CDR3 region has the DNA TGTGCCACCAGCAGAGGTGGACAGGGACCCATGAACACTGAAGCTTTCTTT. The variable domain in full, with the rest retrieved from reference TRBV15 and TRBJ1-1, is DAMVIQNPRYQVTQFGKPVTLSCSQTLNHNVMYWYQQKSSQAPKLLFHYYDKDFNNEADTPDNFQSRRPNTSFCFLDIRSPGLGDTAMYLCATSRGGQGPMNTEAFFGQGTRLTVV.

The chain combines TRBV6-5 with TRBJ2-1, with D possibly matching TRBD2 (6 bases). Germline-derived CDR1 and CDR2 are MNHEY and SVGAGI. Trimming stripped 2 bases from V and 4 bases from J, with 9 bases between. The length of the CDR3 is 14 residues. The CDR3 sequence: CASSYVGGYNEQFF. The CDR3 region has the DNA TGTGCCAGCAGTTACGTTGGGGGGTACAATGAGCAGTTCTTC.

The chain joins TRBV13 to TRBJ2-1; 8 positions match TRBD1. Germline V gene data show CDR1 as PRHDT and CDR2 as FYEKMQ (reference sequence). The CDR3 length is 17 residues. Trimming removed 5 bases from V and 6 bases from J; junction bases left unmatched: 15. In DNA form, the CDR3 reads TGTGCCAGCAGCATAGAAGGTGGACAGGGAGGTGGCAATGAGCAGTTCTTC. This sequence encodes CASSIEGGQGGGNEQFF.

The rearrangement uses TRBV6-5 and TRBJ2-7; the D is unclear. Germline V lookup: CDR1 MNHEY, CDR2 SVGAGI. The CDR3 is 13 residues long. Trimming left V 7 bases short and J 1 base short, with 11 bases between. The CDR3 DNA is TGTGCCAGCACCCCTTCGGGTTCCTACGAGCAGTACTTC. This translates into CASTPSGSYEQYF.

The chain has TRBV6-5 and TRBJ1-6; weak D call: TRBD1 (6 bases). CDR3 length equals 13 residues. Germline V gene lookup returns CDR1 MNHEY and CDR2 SVGAGI. V lost 2 bases and J lost 10, with 9 bases in between. The CDR3 loop reads CASSYKQGSPLHF. CDR3 bases: TGTGCCAGCAGTTACAAACAGGGCTCACCCCTCCACTTT.

The V and J genes are TRBV28 and TRBJ2-5, with TRBD2 matching over 9 bases. The CDR3 runs 16 residues. The V gene end was trimmed by 3 bases and the J gene end by 5 bases; junction bases not matched to a gene: 10. Germline V gene lookup returns CDR1 MDHEN and CDR2 SYDVKM. The CDR3 DNA follows: TGTGCCAGCAGTTTTCGCGGGGGGGACAACTGGGAGACCCAGTACTTC. Encoded protein: CASSFRGGDNWETQYF.

V and J are TRBV19 and TRBJ1-3, with a tentative D call TRBD1 (5 bases). The CDR3 has 13 residues. The V and J ends lost 8 bases and 3 bases respectively, with 11 bases between them. Germline loops: CDR1 LNHDA, CDR2 SQIVND (reference sequence). CDR3 sequence (DNA): TGTGCCAGTTCGGCGACAGTTGGAAACACCATATATTTT. Protein: CASSATVGNTIYF.

V is TRBV30 and J is TRBJ2-1; 10 nucleotides line up with TRBD1. The CDR3 runs 13 residues. V shed 5 bases, J shed 5 bases, and the junction held 3 bases outside the gene matches. Germline V gene data show CDR1 as GTSNPN and CDR2 as SVGIG (reference sequence). Written as DNA, the CDR3 is TGTGCCTGGGGGACAGGGGTTAACAATGAGCAGTTCTTC. Residues: CAWGTGVNNEQFF.

The chain uses TRBV2 and TRBJ2-2; 8 bases are shared with TRBD1. The CDR3 is made up of 14 amino acids. Losses at the gene ends were 10 bases for V and 1 base for J; bases not matched to a gene: 5. Germline CDR1 reads SNHLY; CDR2 reads FYNNEI. CDR3 sequence (DNA): TGTGCCAAGGGGACAGGAGGGAACACCGGGGAGCTGTTTTTT. Encoded protein: CAKGTGGNTGELFF.

The genes are TRBV30 and TRBJ2-7; D is uncertain. Trimming pared 0 bases from V and 6 bases from J, leaving 15 bases between. Germline CDR1 reads GTSNPN; CDR2 reads SVGIG (reference sequence). The CDR3 is 14 amino acids. CDR3 DNA: TGTGCCTGGAGTGTCTCCTTTTCCCCCCCCGAGCAGTACTTC. As protein: CAWSVSFSPPEQYF.

The chain combines TRBV29-1 with TRBJ2-3; maybe TRBD2 (5 bases). Germline CDR1 reads SQVTM; CDR2 reads ANQGSEA. V shed 7 bases and J shed 2 bases, with 25 bases lying between them. The CDR3 is 17 residues long. The CDR3 loop reads CSALLSGRPSSTDTQYF. The CDR3 DNA follows: TGCAGCGCCCTCCTAAGCGGTCGCCCCTCATCCACAGATACGCAGTATTTT.

This chain links TRBV18 with TRBJ2-1, with 7 bases identical to TRBD1. The CDR3 spans 13 residues. Germline CDR1 KGHSH, CDR2 LQKENI. J lost 4 bases, V lost 4 bases, and 1 base had no gene match. CDR3 region: CASSRQGYNEQFF. The CDR3 DNA reads TGTGCCAGCTCACGACAGGGTTACAATGAGCAGTTCTTC.

This chain joins TRBV7-2 and TRBJ2-5; 8 nucleotides line up with TRBD2. This CDR3 is 15 amino acids long. V lost 7 bases and J lost 2; bases outside the gene matches: 9. In germline, CDR1 is SGHTA, CDR2 FQGNSA. CDR3 in amino acids: CASTRNRGGQETQYF. The CDR3 nucleotides read TGTGCCAGCACCCGTAACCGCGGGGGGCAAGAGACCCAGTACTTC.

V is TRBV9 and J is TRBJ1-1; D is possibly TRBD1 (6 bases). The length of the CDR3 is 12 residues. Trimming stripped 3 bases from V and 4 bases from J, with 7 bases between. The V gene's germline CDR1 is SGDLS and CDR2 YYNGEE. CDR3: CASSADSTEAFF. The CDR3 coding sequence is TGTGCCAGCAGCGCGGACAGCACTGAAGCTTTCTTT.

The J gene is TRBJ1-2, the V gene TRBV15; 9 bases match TRBD1. The V and J ends lost 0 bases and 5 bases, in that order; junction bases with no gene match: 4. The length of the CDR3 is 15 residues. Germline V gives CDR1 LNHNV, CDR2 YYDKDF (reference sequence). The CDR3 sequence is CATSRERTGVYGYTF. In nucleotides, the CDR3 is TGTGCCACCAGCAGAGAGCGGACAGGGGTGTATGGCTACACCTTC.

V usage is TRBV7-6 and J usage is TRBJ1-3, with D tentatively TRBD1 (5 bases). The V end lost 5 bases, the J end lost 3 bases, and 8 bases lay between the germline ends. The length of the CDR3 is 13 residues. CDR1 and CDR2 from the germline V gene are SGHVS and FNYEAQ. CDR3 coding DNA: TGTGCCAGCAGCCAGGGAAGTGGAAACACCATATATTTT. Its translation: CASSQGSGNTIYF. The variable domain in full, with the rest retrieved from reference TRBV7-6 and TRBJ1-3, is GAGVSQSPRYKVTKRGQDVALRCDPISGHVSLYWYRQALGQGPEFLTYFNYEAQQDKSGLPNDRFSAERPEGSISTLTIQRTEQRDSAMYRCASSQGSGNTIYFGEGSWLTVV.

This chain links TRBV5-6 with TRBJ1-3; D gene unclear. Germline loops: CDR1 SGHDT, CDR2 YYEEEE. V dropped 0 bases and J dropped 2 bases, with 12 bases sitting between them. This CDR3 is 16 amino acids long. CDR3 in DNA: TGTGCCAGCAGCTTGGATCGGGTGAGGGCTGGAAACACCATATATTTT. Translating it yields CASSLDRVRAGNTIYF.

As to this clone: One end of the junction varies from germline; a read error may be responsible. V gene TRBV28 combines with J gene TRBJ2-7, with a possible D match to TRBD2 (5 bases). CDR3 size: 13 residues. Per germline, CDR1 MDHEN and CDR2 SYDVKM. CDR3: CASSLYPILGPHF. In DNA form, the CDR3 reads TGTGCCAGCAGTTTATACCCAATACTAGGTCCCCACTTC.